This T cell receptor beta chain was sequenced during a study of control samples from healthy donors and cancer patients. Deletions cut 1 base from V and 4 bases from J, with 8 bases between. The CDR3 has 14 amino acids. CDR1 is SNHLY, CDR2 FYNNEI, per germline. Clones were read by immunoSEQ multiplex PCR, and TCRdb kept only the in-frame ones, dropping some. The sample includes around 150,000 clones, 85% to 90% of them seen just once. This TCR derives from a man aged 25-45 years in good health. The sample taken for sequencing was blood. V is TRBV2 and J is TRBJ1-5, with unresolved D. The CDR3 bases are TGTGCCAGCAGTGAAGGGCAGGCGAATCAGCCCCAGCATTTT. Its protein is CASSEGQANQPQHF.